The 13 T cell receptor beta chains in this list originate from one sample, sequenced in a study of T cell repertoires in cytomegalovirus infection. Their target antigens are unknown. TCRdb passed the reads through MiXCR, listing each CDR3 protein once. The table has approximately 910,000 distinct CDR3 sequences, 30% to 40% seen once. This sample comprised cultured CD8+ T cells from PBMCs, obtained from culture after CMV antigen stimulation. The receptor source for this set is a human donor in good health (CMV status not recorded). Some clones in this sample may be carry-over from other donors' samples.

A word on this clonotype: This likely comes from a read error, as the CDR3 has no conserved phenylalanine or tryptophan at its end. The genes are TRBV11-2 and TRBJ1-1; D remains ambiguous. Trimming took off 3 bases at V and 2 bases at J, with 10 bases between the two ends. The CDR3 is made up of 14 amino acids. CDR1 and CDR2 from the germline V gene are SGHAT and FQNNGV. The CDR3 coding sequence is TGTGCCAGCAGCTTTTGGGCAGCAAACACTGAAGCTTTCTCT. Translating it yields CASSFWAANTEAFS.

This clonotype has a handful of counts. The chain uses TRBV7-6 and TRBJ1-2; a weak D match, TRBD1 (6 bases). The V and J ends lost 5 bases and 8 bases respectively, with 15 bases between them. The CDR3 sequence is 13 residues long. Germline V gene sequence: CDR1 SGHVS, CDR2 FNYEAQ. CDR3 bases: TGTGCCAGCAGCCCCCCGGGGGCCGAGGGCTACACCTTC. Protein: CASSPPGAEGYTF.

This clonotype was counted between two and nine times. The chain has TRBV27 and TRBJ1-1, with D tentatively TRBD1 (6 bases). V lost 0 bases and J 2 bases, leaving 19 bases between the germline ends. The CDR3 is made up of 18 amino acids. The germline V gene encodes CDR1 MNHEY and CDR2 SMNVEV (reference sequence). CDR3 DNA sequence: TGTGCCAGCAGTTTATCGAATCCAGGGGAAGGATATAACACTGAAGCTTTCTTT. Its translation: CASSLSNPGEGYNTEAFF.

The sample holds many counts of this clonotype. The chain carries TRBV7-2 and TRBJ1-5; D unclear. The CDR3 sequence is 12 residues long. Germline V CDR1 and CDR2: SGHTA, FQGNSA. V dropped 3 bases and J dropped 5 bases, with 5 bases sitting between them. The CDR3 spells CASSFLDQPQHF. CDR3 sequence (DNA): TGTGCCAGCAGCTTTCTGGATCAGCCCCAGCATTTT. Looking up the rest from reference TRBV7-2 and TRBJ1-5 gives the full variable domain: GAGVSQSPSNKVTEKGKDVELRCDPISGHTALYWYRQSLGQGLEFLIYFQGNSAPDKSGLPSDRFSAERTGGSVSTLTIQRTQQEDSAVYLCASSFLDQPQHFGDGTRLSIL.

This clonotype was seen a handful of times. The chain has TRBV4-1 and TRBJ2-2; a weak D match, TRBD1 (5 bases). There are 15 residues in the CDR3. The V gene's germline CDR1 is MGHRA and CDR2 YSYEKL. V lost 3 bases and J 1 base, leaving 9 bases between the germline ends. The CDR3 DNA is TGCGCCAGCAGCCAGTTTACAGGGAACACCGGGGAGCTGTTTTTT. This codes for CASSQFTGNTGELFF.

V gene TRBV3-1 combines with J gene TRBJ2-2; 9 bases line up with TRBD1. Germline CDR1 reads LGHDT; CDR2 reads YNNKEL (reference sequence). CDR3 size: 18 residues. V gave up 10 bases and J gave up 1 base; unmatched junction bases: 16. CDR3 residues: CATTSGTGWVQNTGELFF. The CDR3 DNA follows: TGTGCCACCACCTCCGGGACAGGGTGGGTTCAGAACACCGGGGAGCTGTTTTTT.

This clonotype has more than one count but fewer than ten. V gene TRBV7-9 combines with J gene TRBJ1-1, with a weak D call TRBD1 (6 bases). CDR3 size: 15 residues. V lost 5 bases and J 1 base, leaving 14 bases between the germline ends. CDR1 and CDR2 from the germline V gene are SEHNR and FQNEAQ (reference sequence). CDR3 DNA sequence: TGTGCCAGCAGCCCCCGACAGGATTGGAACACTGAAGCTTTCTTT. Its translation: CASSPRQDWNTEAFF.

V is TRBV6-6 and J is TRBJ2-7; D call uncertain. The germline CDR1 and CDR2 sequences are MNHNY and SVGAGI (reference sequence). The V end lost 0 bases, the J end lost 3 bases, and 6 bases lay between the germline ends. The CDR3 has 13 amino acids. The CDR3 loop reads CASSYSWDYEQYF. DNA for the CDR3: TGTGCCAGCAGTTACTCGTGGGACTACGAGCAGTACTTC.

The chain is built from TRBV12-3 or TRBV12-4 and TRBJ2-7, with TRBD1 matching 7 bases. This CDR3 is built from 16 residues. The trim removed 5 bases at V and 3 bases at J, leaving 13 bases unmatched. The chain's CDR3 is CASSGPEGASYYEQYF. DNA of the CDR3: TGTGCCAGCAGTGGCCCAGAGGGGGCCAGCTACTACGAGCAGTACTTC.

V gene TRBV5-6 combines with J gene TRBJ2-1, with TRBD1 identical over 8 bases. Germline-derived CDR1 and CDR2 are SGHDT and YYEEEE. The CDR3 spans 16 residues. The junction had 5 bases not matched to a gene; V was cut back by 0 bases and J by 3 bases. CDR3 nucleotides: TGTGCCAGCAGCTTGGCGCCGACAGGGGACTACAATGAGCAGTTCTTC. Encoded protein: CASSLAPTGDYNEQFF.

This chain uses TRBV7-9 with TRBJ2-1; the match to TRBD2 covers 9 bases. There are 16 residues in the CDR3. CDR1 SEHNR and CDR2 FQNEAQ come from the germline V gene (reference sequence). V gave up 5 bases and J gave up 3 bases; unmatched junction bases: 8. The CDR3 region has the DNA TGTGCCAGCAGCGGCTCCCCAGCGGGAGGCTACAATGAGCAGTTCTTC. Translating it yields CASSGSPAGGYNEQFF.

In regard to this clonotype: An end of the junction differs from the germline gene, which may be a read error. The J gene is TRBJ1-2, the V gene TRBV6-5; no clear D gene. The CDR3 totals 11 residues. Germline values: CDR1 MNHEY, CDR2 SVGAGI. The CDR3 DNA is TGTACCAGCAGTTACGGGGTTGGCTACACCTTC. As protein: CTSSYGVGYTF.

This clonotype was picked up a small number of times. The gene calls are TRBV27 and TRBJ1-2, with 9 bases lining up with TRBD1. CDR3 size: 19 residues. Germline CDR1 MNHEY, CDR2 SMNVEV (reference sequence). The trim removed 10 bases at V and 3 bases at J, leaving 24 bases unmatched. The CDR3 spells CATLGMGTGPTRSDYGYTF. The DNA of the CDR3 is TGTGCCACCCTTGGTATGGGGACAGGGCCTACGAGAAGTGACTATGGCTACACCTTC.